This is a list of T cell receptor beta chains from one sample in a study of T cell repertoires in cytomegalovirus infection. TCRdb ran MiXCR on the reads and lists one entry per CDR3 protein. Seen here are hundreds of thousands of distinct CDR3 sequences, 35% to 40% observed once, and the top ten hold around 2.8%. Material: PBMCs. The source of these receptors is a human donor in good health (CMV status not recorded). Some clones in this sample may be carry-over from other donors' samples. The CDR3 runs from the conserved cysteine through the conserved F or W. Fields, in order: V gene, clone size, J gene, D gene, CDR3 DNA, CDR3 protein. A D gene is named only where the DNA matches it firmly. Only part of the rows carry a size: once, few, many, or a class if the clone is expanded.

>TRBV7-9|-|TRBJ2-1|TRBD2
TGTGCCAGCAGCTTAAGGCTTACGGGAGGGAATTACAATGAGCAGTTCTTC
CASSLRLTGGNYNEQFF
>TRBV12-3/TRBV12-4|few|TRBJ1-2|-
TGTGCCAGCAGTGCCAGTCCTGCTTCCTATGGCTACACCTTC
CASSASPASYGYTF
>TRBV7-2|-|TRBJ2-1|-
TGTGCCAGCAGCTTAAAGCTAGCCTTTGAGCAGTTCTTC
CASSLKLAFEQFF
>TRBV7-2|many|TRBJ2-1|TRBD2
TGTGCCAGCAGCTCTCTAGCGGGAGTCTACAATGAGCAGTTCTTC
CASSSLAGVYNEQFF
>TRBV7-2|many|TRBJ2-3|-
TGTGCCAGCAGCTTAGACGACGGTTGGCCTGCAACAGATACGCAGTATTTT
CASSLDDGWPATDTQYF
>TRBV19|-|TRBJ2-1|-
TGTGCCAGTAGTATAGCGACCCCAAATGAGCAGTTCTTC
CASSIATPNEQFF
>TRBV28|-|TRBJ1-1|-
TGTGCCAGCAGTTACCCTCCTGAGACACAGGTGAACACTGAAGCTTTCTTT
CASSYPPETQVNTEAFF
>TRBV3-1|-|TRBJ2-7|TRBD1
TGTGCCAGCAGCAACACAGGGGGCAACGAGCAGTACTTC
CASSNTGGNEQYF
>TRBV20-1|-|TRBJ2-1|TRBD1
TGCAGTGCTAGAGTTAACGACAGGGTCGATGAGCAGTTCTTC
CSARVNDRVDEQFF
>TRBV5-1|-|TRBJ1-2|TRBD1
TGCGCCAGCAGCTTGGCCGGGGTACAGGGGGCCGGCTATGGCTACACCTTC
CASSLAGVQGAGYGYTF
>TRBV5-4|-|TRBJ1-4|TRBD1
TGTGCCAGCAGCTCCCAGGGGGCTGTGGATACTAATGAAAAACTGTTTTTT
CASSSQGAVDTNEKLFF
>TRBV7-6|-|TRBJ1-1|-
TGTGCCAGCAGCTTAAAAAGGGAAACTGAAGCTTTCTTT
CASSLKRETEAFF
>TRBV7-2|many|TRBJ2-7|TRBD2
TGTGCCAGCAGCTTAGGAGCGGGAGGCTACGAGCAGTACTTC
CASSLGAGGYEQYF
>TRBV11-1|few|TRBJ2-7|-
TGTGCCAGCAGCTTGACCCTCACAGGGTTCGAGCAGTACTTC
CASSLTLTGFEQYF
>TRBV4-1|once|TRBJ2-7|-
TGTGCCAGCAGCCAAGAGTCAGGAAGCGGAGGGGTTTACGAGCAGTACTTC
CASSQESGSGGVYEQYF
>TRBV5-1|-|TRBJ2-1|TRBD1
TGCGCCAGCAGCTTGGCCCCACAGGGGGCAAACAATGAGCAGTTCTTC
CASSLAPQGANNEQFF
>TRBV7-6|few|TRBJ2-2|TRBD1
TGTGCCAGCAGCTTACGCCGGGACAGGGTCACCGGGGAGCTGTTTTTT
CASSLRRDRVTGELFF
>TRBV9|few|TRBJ1-2|-
TGTGCCAGCAGCTTAGGAGCCTATGAAGGAGGAAACTATGGCTACACCTTC
CASSLGAYEGGNYGYTF
>TRBV30|-|TRBJ1-2|-
TGTGCCTGGAGTATACAGAGATATGGCTACACCTTC
CAWSIQRYGYTF
>TRBV10-3|-|TRBJ2-7|-
TGTGCCATCAGTGAGTCGATACGGACTCTCGAGCAGTACTTC
CAISESIRTLEQYF
>TRBV19|-|TRBJ1-3|TRBD1
TGTGCCAGCCAGAGGACAGGAGCTGGAAACACCATATATTTT
CASQRTGAGNTIYF
>TRBV28|-|TRBJ1-5|-
TGTGCCAGCAGTTTCACGGGACATAGCAATCAGCCCCAGCATTTT
CASSFTGHSNQPQHF
>TRBV4-1|-|TRBJ2-5|-
TGCGCCAGCAGGGCGGAGGGGCTAGAGACCCAGTACTTC
CASRAEGLETQYF
>TRBV20-1|-|TRBJ2-7|TRBD2
TGCAGTGCTAAGGGACTAGCGGGAGGACCCTCCTACGAGCAGTACTTC
CSAKGLAGGPSYEQYF
>TRBV6-2/TRBV6-3|few|TRBJ2-4|TRBD1
TGTGCCAGCGCGACTGGGACAGGCAACATTCAGTACTTC
CASATGTGNIQYF
>TRBV12-3/TRBV12-4|many|TRBJ1-2|-
TGTGCCAGCAGTCCTACCCAAAGCCCGGCGTCCGGCTACACCTTC
CASSPTQSPASGYTF
>TRBV4-2|-|TRBJ2-1|-
TGTGCCAGCAGCCAAGATGGACCCTCCGGCGATGAGCAGTTCTTC
CASSQDGPSGDEQFF
>TRBV27|few|TRBJ1-4|TRBD1
TGTGCCAGCAGTTTTCAGACAGGGGATGAAAAACTGTTTTTT
CASSFQTGDEKLFF
>TRBV20-1|-|TRBJ2-2|-
TGCAGTGCTAGAGAGTGGCAGAGGAACACCGGGGAGCTGTTTTTT
CSAREWQRNTGELFF
>TRBV7-8|-|TRBJ1-5|-
TGTGCCAGCAGCTTAGTCCCAGAAGGGGGGGTTAGCAATCAGCCCCAGCATTTT
CASSLVPEGGVSNQPQHF
>TRBV6-6|-|TRBJ1-1|-
TGTGCCAGCAGTCCCCTAGGGGGGATGAACACTGAAGCTTTCTTT
CASSPLGGMNTEAFF
>TRBV10-3|few|TRBJ1-1|-
TGTGCCATCAAGGCGGGTTCGTCGAACACTGAAGCTTTCTTT
CAIKAGSSNTEAFF
>TRBV12-5|few|TRBJ2-1|TRBD2
TGTGCTAGTGGTAAACTAGCGGGAGGGCCCACCGCTGAGCAGTTCTTC
CASGKLAGGPTAEQFF
>TRBV7-2|-|TRBJ2-1|-
TGTGCCAGCAGCTTATTTGTGGCCTCTAGCTCCTACAATGAGCAGTTCTTC
CASSLFVASSSYNEQFF
>TRBV28|many|TRBJ1-1|-
TGTGCCAGCAGTGTAGGACAGCTGAACACTGAAGCTTTCTTT
CASSVGQLNTEAFF
>TRBV27|-|TRBJ2-3|-
TGTGCCAGCAGGCCAATAGGGACGAGCACAGATACGCAGTATTTT
CASRPIGTSTDTQYF
>TRBV7-2|-|TRBJ1-1|-
TGTGCCAGCAGCTTCGGTCGAGCTTTCTTT
CASSFGRAFF
>TRBV29-1|-|TRBJ1-3|-
TGCAGCGTCCGTGGAGGGGTCACTGGAAACACCATATATTTT
CSVRGGVTGNTIYF
>TRBV29-1|-|TRBJ2-1|TRBD2
TGCAGCGTTGGCCTAGCGGGACCAAACAATGAGCAGTTCTTC
CSVGLAGPNNEQFF
>TRBV7-2|many|TRBJ1-1|-
TGTGCCAGCAACCGGGACGCCTGGTCTGAAGCTTTCTTT
CASNRDAWSEAFF
>TRBV5-6|-|TRBJ2-5|TRBD2
TGTGCCAGCAGCCCTATTCCGGGACTAGTCTGGGAGACCCAGTACTTC
CASSPIPGLVWETQYF